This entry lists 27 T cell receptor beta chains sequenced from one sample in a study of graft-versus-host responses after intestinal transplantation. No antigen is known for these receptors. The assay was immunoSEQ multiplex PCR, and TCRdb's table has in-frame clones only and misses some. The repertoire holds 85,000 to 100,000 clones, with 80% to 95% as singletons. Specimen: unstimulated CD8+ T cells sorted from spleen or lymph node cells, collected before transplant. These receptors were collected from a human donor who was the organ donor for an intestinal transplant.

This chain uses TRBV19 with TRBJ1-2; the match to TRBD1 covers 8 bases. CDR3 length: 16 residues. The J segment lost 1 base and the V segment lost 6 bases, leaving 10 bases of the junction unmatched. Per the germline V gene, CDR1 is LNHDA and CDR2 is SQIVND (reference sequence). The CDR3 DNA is TGTGCCAGTAGCGACAGGGGTTATGTTGATAACTATGGCTACACCTTC. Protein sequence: CASSDRGYVDNYGYTF.

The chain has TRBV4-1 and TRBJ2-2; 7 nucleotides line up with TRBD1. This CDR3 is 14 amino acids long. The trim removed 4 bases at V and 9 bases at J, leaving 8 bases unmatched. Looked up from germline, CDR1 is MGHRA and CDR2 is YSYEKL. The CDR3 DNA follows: TGCGCCAGCAGCCCGCGACAGGGCCCGAGGGAGCTGTTTTTT. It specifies CASSPRQGPRELFF.

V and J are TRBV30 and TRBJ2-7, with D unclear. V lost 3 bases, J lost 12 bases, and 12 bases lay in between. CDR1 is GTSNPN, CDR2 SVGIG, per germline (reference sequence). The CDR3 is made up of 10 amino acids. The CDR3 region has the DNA TGTGCCTGGAGCGCCGGCCGACTGTACTTC. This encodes CAWSAGRLYF. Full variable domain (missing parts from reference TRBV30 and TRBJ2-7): SQTIHQWPATLVQPVGSPLSLECTVEGTSNPNLYWYRQAAGRGLQLLFYSVGIGQISSEVPQNLSASRPQDRQFILSSKKLLLSDSGFYLCAWSAGRLYFGPGTRLTVT.

In DNA, the CDR3 is TGTGCCAGCAGCTTAGCCGGGACTAGCGTAAGAGATGAGCAGTTCTTC. Amino acid sequence: CASSLAGTSVRDEQFF. This chain connects TRBV11-2 to TRBJ2-1, with TRBD2 matching 10 bases. The germline gives CDR1 SGHAT, CDR2 FQNNGV. The CDR3 is 16 residues long. The trim removed 1 base at V and 8 bases at J, leaving 8 bases unmatched.

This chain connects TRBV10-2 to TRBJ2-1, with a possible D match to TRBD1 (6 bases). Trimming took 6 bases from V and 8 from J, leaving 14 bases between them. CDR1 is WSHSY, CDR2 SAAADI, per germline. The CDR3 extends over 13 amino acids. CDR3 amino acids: CASRAQGYDEQFF. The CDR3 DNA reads TGCGCCAGCAGGGCGCAGGGGTACGATGAGCAGTTCTTC.

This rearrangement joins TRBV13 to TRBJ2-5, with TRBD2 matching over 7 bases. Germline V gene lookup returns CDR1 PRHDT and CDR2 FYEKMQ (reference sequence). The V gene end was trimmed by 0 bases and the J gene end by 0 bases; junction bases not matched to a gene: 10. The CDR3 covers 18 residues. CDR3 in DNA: TGTGCCAGCAGCTTAGGTCGTCGGTGGGGGGGGAACCAAGAGACCCAGTACTTC. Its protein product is CASSLGRRWGGNQETQYF.

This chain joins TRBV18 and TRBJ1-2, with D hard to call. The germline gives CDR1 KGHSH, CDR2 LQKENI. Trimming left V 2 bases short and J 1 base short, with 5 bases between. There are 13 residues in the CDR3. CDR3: CASSPADNYGYTF. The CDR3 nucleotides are TGTGCCAGCTCACCAGCGGATAACTATGGCTACACCTTC. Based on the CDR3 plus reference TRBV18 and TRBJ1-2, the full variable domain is NAGVMQNPRHLVRRRGQEARLRCSPMKGHSHVYWYRQLPEEGLKFMVYLQKENIIDESGMPKERFSAEFPKEGPSILRIQQVVRGDSAAYFCASSPADNYGYTFGSGTRLTVV.

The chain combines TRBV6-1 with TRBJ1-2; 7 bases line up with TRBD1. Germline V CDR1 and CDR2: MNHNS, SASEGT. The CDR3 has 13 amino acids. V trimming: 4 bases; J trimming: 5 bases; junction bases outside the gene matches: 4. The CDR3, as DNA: TGTGCCAGCAGTGTCGGCAGGGGGTATGGCTACACCTTC. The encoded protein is CASSVGRGYGYTF.

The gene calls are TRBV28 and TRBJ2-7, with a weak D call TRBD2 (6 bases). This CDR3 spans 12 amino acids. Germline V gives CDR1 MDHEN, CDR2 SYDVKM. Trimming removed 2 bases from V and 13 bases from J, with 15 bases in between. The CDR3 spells CASSLVAGLLYF. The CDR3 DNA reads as TGTGCCAGCAGTTTAGTGGCGGGATTACTATACTTC.

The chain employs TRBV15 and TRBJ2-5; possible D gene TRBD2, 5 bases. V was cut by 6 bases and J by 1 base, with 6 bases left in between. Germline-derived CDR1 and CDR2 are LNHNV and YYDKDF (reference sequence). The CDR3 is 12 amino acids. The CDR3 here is CATREAQETQYF. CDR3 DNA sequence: TGTGCCACCAGGGAGGCCCAAGAGACCCAGTACTTC.

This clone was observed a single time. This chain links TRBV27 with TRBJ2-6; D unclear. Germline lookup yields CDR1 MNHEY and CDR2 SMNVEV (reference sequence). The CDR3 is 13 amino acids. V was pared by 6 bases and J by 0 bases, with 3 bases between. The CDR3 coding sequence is TGTGCCAGCAGCGTCTCTGGGGCCAACGTCCTGACTTTC. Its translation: CASSVSGANVLTF.

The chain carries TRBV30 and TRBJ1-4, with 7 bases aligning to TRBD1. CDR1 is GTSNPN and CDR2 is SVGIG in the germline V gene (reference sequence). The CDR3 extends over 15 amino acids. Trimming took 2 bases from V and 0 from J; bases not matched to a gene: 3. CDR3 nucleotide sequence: TGTGCCTGGAGTTCCGGGACAGCAACTAATGAAAAACTGTTTTTT. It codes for CAWSSGTATNEKLFF.

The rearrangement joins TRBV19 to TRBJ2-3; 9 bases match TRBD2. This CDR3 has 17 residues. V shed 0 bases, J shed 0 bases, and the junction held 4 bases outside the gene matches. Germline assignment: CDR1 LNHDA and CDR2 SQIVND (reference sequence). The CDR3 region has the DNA TGTGCCAGTAGTATAGATCTAGGACTAGCGAGCACAGATACGCAGTATTTT. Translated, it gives CASSIDLGLASTDTQYF.

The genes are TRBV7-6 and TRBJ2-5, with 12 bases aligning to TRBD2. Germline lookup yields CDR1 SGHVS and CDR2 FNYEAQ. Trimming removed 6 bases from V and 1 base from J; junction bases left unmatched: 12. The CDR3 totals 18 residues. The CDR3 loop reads CASSPRLAGERGQETQYF. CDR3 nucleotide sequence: TGTGCCAGCAGTCCTCGACTAGCGGGAGAGCGGGGCCAAGAGACCCAGTACTTC.

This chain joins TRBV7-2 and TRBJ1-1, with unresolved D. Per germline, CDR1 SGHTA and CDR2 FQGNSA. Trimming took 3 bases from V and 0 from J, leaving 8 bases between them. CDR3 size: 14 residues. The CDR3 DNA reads TGTGCCAGCAGCTTGGCGGTGATGAACACTGAAGCTTTCTTT. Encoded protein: CASSLAVMNTEAFF.

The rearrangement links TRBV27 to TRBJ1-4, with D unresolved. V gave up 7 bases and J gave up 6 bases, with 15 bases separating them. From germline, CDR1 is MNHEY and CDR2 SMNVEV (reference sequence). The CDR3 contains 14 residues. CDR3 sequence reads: CASTARPGDEKLFF. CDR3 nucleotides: TGTGCCAGCACCGCGAGACCAGGTGATGAAAAACTGTTTTTT.

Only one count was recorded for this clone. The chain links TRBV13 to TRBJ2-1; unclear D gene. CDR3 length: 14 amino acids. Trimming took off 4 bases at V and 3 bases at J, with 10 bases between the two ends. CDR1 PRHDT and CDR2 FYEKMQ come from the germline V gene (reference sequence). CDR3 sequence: CASSSTLYYNEQFF. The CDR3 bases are TGTGCCAGCAGCTCAACTTTATACTACAATGAGCAGTTCTTC.

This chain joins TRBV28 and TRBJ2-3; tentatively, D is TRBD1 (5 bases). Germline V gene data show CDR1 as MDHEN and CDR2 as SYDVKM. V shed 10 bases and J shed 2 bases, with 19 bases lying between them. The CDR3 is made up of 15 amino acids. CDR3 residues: CATQQDGKFTDTQYF. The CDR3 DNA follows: TGTGCCACCCAACAGGACGGAAAGTTCACAGATACGCAGTATTTT.

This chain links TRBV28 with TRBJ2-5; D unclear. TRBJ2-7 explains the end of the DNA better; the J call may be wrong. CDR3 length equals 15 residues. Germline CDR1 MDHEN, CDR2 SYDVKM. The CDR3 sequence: CASSLGSSILHEQYF. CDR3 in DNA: TGTGCCAGCAGTTTGGGCTCATCGATCCTACACGAGCAGTACTTC.

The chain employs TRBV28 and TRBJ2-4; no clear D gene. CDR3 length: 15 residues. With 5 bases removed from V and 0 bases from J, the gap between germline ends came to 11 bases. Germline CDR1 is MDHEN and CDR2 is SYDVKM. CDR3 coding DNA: TGTGCCAGCAGTCAAGACTCAATAGCCAAAAACATTCAGTACTTC. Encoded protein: CASSQDSIAKNIQYF.

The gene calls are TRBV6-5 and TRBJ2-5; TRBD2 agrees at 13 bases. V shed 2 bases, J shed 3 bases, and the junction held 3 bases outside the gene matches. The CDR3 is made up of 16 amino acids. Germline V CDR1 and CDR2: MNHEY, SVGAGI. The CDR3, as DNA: TGTGCCAGCAGTTACGCGACTAGCGGGGGGAAAGAGACCCAGTACTTC. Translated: CASSYATSGGKETQYF.

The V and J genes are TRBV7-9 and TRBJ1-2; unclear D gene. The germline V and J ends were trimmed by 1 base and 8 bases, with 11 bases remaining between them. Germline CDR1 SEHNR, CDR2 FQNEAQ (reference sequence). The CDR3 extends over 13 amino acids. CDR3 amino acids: CASSLVRGNGYTF. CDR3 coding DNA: TGTGCCAGCAGCTTAGTTCGCGGCAACGGCTACACCTTC.

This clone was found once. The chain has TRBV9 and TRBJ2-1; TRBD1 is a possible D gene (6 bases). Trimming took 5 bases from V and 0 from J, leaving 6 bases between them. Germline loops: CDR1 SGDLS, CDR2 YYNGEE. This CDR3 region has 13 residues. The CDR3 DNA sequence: TGTGCCAGCAGGGACAGCTCCTACAATGAGCAGTTCTTC. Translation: CASRDSSYNEQFF.

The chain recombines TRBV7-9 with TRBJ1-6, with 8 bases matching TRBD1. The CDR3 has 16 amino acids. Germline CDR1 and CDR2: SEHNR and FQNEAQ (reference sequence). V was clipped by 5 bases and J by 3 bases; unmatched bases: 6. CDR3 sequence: CASSQDREFYNSPLHF. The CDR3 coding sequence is TGTGCCAGCAGCCAGGACAGGGAATTCTATAATTCACCCCTCCACTTT.

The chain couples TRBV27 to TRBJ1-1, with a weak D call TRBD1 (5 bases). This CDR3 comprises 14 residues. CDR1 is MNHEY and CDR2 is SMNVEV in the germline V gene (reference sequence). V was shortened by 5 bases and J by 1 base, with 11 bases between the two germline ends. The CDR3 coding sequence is TGTGCCAGCAGTACATTCCAGGGGAACACTGAAGCTTTCTTT. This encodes CASSTFQGNTEAFF.

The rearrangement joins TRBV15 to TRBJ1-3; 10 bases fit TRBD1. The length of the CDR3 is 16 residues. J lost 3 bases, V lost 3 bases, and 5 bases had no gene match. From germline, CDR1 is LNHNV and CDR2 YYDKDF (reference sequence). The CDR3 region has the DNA TGTGCCACCAGCAGCTCCGGGACAGGGGTTGGAAACACCATATATTTT. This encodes CATSSSGTGVGNTIYF.

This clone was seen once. In DNA, the CDR3 is TGCGCCAGCAGCTTGGCATTCAATCGGGACACTGAAGCTTTCTTT. This sequence encodes CASSLAFNRDTEAFF. The chain carries TRBV5-1 and TRBJ1-1; no clear D. Germline V CDR1 and CDR2: SGHRS, YFSETQ. This CDR3 is built from 15 residues. V was clipped by 0 bases and J by 3 bases, with 12 bases between them.